Sequencing of this T cell receptor (beta chain) was carried out in a study of response to subunit inactivated influenza vaccine. Study observations and caveats: It was suggested by the authors that few new T cells are recruited by each seasonal influenza vaccination.

The CDR3 is 18 amino acids. Unmatched junction bases numbered 11, after V lost 8 bases and J lost 3 bases. CDR1 LNHNV and CDR2 YYDKDF come from the germline V gene (reference sequence). Remarks on this clonotype: Its antigen is unidentified.

In TCRdb, the RT-PCR reads were re-called with MiXCR into one record per CDR3 protein. There are 450,000 to 600,000 distinct CDR3 sequences in the sample; less than 8% occur only once, and around 13% lies in the top ten. The specimen was PBMCs from blood, collected roughly 24 months after vaccination. This rearrangement joins TRBV15 to TRBJ2-2; 14 bases align to TRBD2. The TCR was taken from a man in his fifties or sixties who received an inactivated influenza vaccine. The CDR3: CATQQRLAGGYDTGELFF. The DNA of the CDR3 is TGTGCCACCCAGCAGAGACTAGCGGGAGGGTACGACACCGGGGAGCTGTTTTTT.